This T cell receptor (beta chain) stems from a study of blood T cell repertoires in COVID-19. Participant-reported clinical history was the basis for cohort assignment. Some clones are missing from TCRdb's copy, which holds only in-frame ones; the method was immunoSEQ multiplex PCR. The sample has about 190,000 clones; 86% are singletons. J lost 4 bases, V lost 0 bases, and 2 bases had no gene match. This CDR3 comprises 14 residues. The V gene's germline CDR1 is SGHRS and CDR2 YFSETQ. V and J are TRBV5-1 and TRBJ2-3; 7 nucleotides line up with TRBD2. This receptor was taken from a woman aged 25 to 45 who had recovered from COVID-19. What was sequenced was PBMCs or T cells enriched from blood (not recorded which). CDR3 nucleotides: TGCGCCAGCAGCTTGGGGGAGGGTTCAGATACGCAGTATTTT. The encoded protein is CASSLGEGSDTQYF.